The 17 T cell receptor beta chains presented below share a single source sample, sequenced in a study of T cells after yellow fever vaccination. TCRdb recomputed calls from the 5' RACE reads with MiXCR, one row per CDR3 protein. The sample holds some 160,000 distinct CDR3 sequences; 9.3% are singletons and the top ten take 35% to 40%. Material: CD8+ T cells sorted from PBMCs, obtained 45 days after the yellow fever booster vaccination. The origin of the receptors is a man between 18 and 35 years old who received the YFV17D yellow fever vaccine.

To note about this clonotype: This may stem from a read error, because a much larger clone lies one nucleotide away. The rearrangement uses TRBV5-1 and TRBJ2-7; D perhaps matches TRBD2 (6 bases). The germline gives CDR1 SGHRS, CDR2 YFSETQ. V lost 3 bases and J lost 3, with 13 bases in between. There are 14 residues in the CDR3. The CDR3 nucleotides are TGCGCCAGCAGCTCCGGGGGACTCGGCTACGAGCAGTACTTC. Protein: CASSSGGLGYEQYF. The complete variable domain, with remaining parts taken from reference TRBV5-1 and TRBJ2-7, reads KAGVTQTPRYLIKTRGQQVTLSCSPISGHRSVSWYQQTPGQGLQFLFEYFSETQRNKGNFPGRFSGRQFSNSRSEMNVSTLELGDSALYLCASSSGGLGYEQYFGPGTRLTVT.

The J gene is TRBJ1-1, the V gene TRBV7-9, with 7 bases matching TRBD1. The CDR3 length is 16 residues. Germline V gene sequence: CDR1 SEHNR, CDR2 FQNEAQ (reference sequence). The junction had 15 bases not matched to a gene; V was cut back by 1 base and J by 10 bases. The CDR3 sequence is CASSLVGGDGPVTAFF. The CDR3 DNA sequence: TGTGCCAGCAGCTTAGTAGGGGGCGATGGTCCCGTTACAGCTTTCTTT.

The chain combines TRBV13 with TRBJ1-1; TRBD1 matches at 10 bases. Germline-derived CDR1 and CDR2 are PRHDT and FYEKMQ (reference sequence). The V and J ends lost 5 bases and 7 bases, in that order; junction bases with no gene match: 4. The CDR3 has 13 amino acids. CDR3 loop: CASSPRDRGEAFF. The CDR3 bases are TGTGCCAGCAGCCCCCGGGACAGGGGTGAAGCTTTCTTT.

The V and J genes are TRBV7-2 and TRBJ2-7; D is uncertain. CDR1 is SGHTA, CDR2 FQGNSA, per germline. This CDR3 spans 14 amino acids. Trimming removed 4 bases from V and 2 bases from J, with 12 bases in between. CDR3 loop: CASSSLLGPYEQYF. The CDR3 nucleotides read TGTGCCAGCAGCTCCCTTTTGGGTCCCTACGAGCAGTACTTC.

Here the CDR3 DNA reads TGTGCCAGTAGTATCCGCGACTACTACGAGCAGTACTTC. Its translation is CASSIRDYYEQYF. The V and J genes are TRBV19 and TRBJ2-7; TRBD2 might be the D (5 bases). CDR1 and CDR2 from the germline V gene are LNHDA and SQIVND (reference sequence). Deletions cut 3 bases from V and 3 bases from J, with 9 bases between. This CDR3 spans 13 amino acids.

The rearrangement joins TRBV7-9 to TRBJ1-1; 8 bases map to TRBD1. CDR3 length: 16 amino acids. CDR1 SEHNR and CDR2 FQNEAQ come from the germline V gene (reference sequence). Trimming cost V 5 bases and J 5 bases; bases outside gene matches: 13. CDR3 nucleotides: TGTGCCAGCAGCCCACAGGGGGTGGTAAGGACGACTGAAGCTTTCTTT. This codes for CASSPQGVVRTTEAFF.

CDR3 in amino acids: CASREGANYGYTF. The DNA of the CDR3 is TGTGCCAGCAGAGAAGGGGCTAACTATGGCTACACCTTC. This chain joins TRBV7-9 and TRBJ1-2, with a weak D call TRBD1 (5 bases). This CDR3 is 13 amino acids long. Germline assignment: CDR1 SEHNR and CDR2 FQNEAQ (reference sequence). With 6 bases removed from V and 0 bases from J, the gap between germline ends came to 8 bases.

This clonotype was counted only a few times. The rearrangement links TRBV5-1 to TRBJ2-3; 7 nucleotides agree with TRBD1. Germline CDR1 reads SGHRS; CDR2 reads YFSETQ. The V and J ends lost 0 bases and 2 bases, in that order; junction bases with no gene match: 6. This CDR3 is 16 amino acids long. DNA of the CDR3: TGCGCCAGCAGCTTGGGATTGACAGGGAACACAGATACGCAGTATTTT. As protein: CASSLGLTGNTDTQYF.

This chain links TRBV4-2 with TRBJ2-7; 10 bases map to TRBD2. The CDR3 is 18 residues long. Trimming removed 0 bases from V and 4 bases from J; junction bases left unmatched: 12. Germline V lookup: CDR1 LGHNA, CDR2 YNFKEQ. CDR3 DNA sequence: TGTGCCAGCAGCCAAGATTTTTTTGAGCGGGGGGGCGCGTACGAGCAGTACTTC. Translation gives CASSQDFFERGGAYEQYF.

This chain joins TRBV27 and TRBJ1-2; no firm D call. The germline CDR1 and CDR2 sequences are MNHEY and SMNVEV (reference sequence). The CDR3 is made up of 13 amino acids. The ends were cut back, 5 bases at V and 4 bases at J, with 11 bases in the middle. The CDR3 region has the DNA TGTGCCAGCAGTCGGACGGACCTCTATGGCTACACCTTC. This encodes CASSRTDLYGYTF.

This clonotype was counted a few times. The chain carries TRBV7-3 and TRBJ2-2; possible D gene TRBD2, 5 bases. Per germline, CDR1 SGHTA and CDR2 FQGTGA. V was pared by 2 bases and J by 0 bases, with 7 bases between. The CDR3 is 15 amino acids. As DNA, the CDR3 is TGTGCCAGCAGCTTAGAGGGCGCGAACACCGGGGAGCTGTTTTTT. Encoded protein: CASSLEGANTGELFF.

This clonotype was seen a handful of times. The chain couples TRBV19 to TRBJ1-2; TRBD1 matches at 9 bases. Germline CDR1 LNHDA, CDR2 SQIVND (reference sequence). The CDR3 runs to 15 residues. Trimming at V came to 6 bases and at J to 5 bases, leaving 10 bases not matched to a gene. The CDR3 coding sequence is TGTGCCAGTAGCGGGGGATCCGGGACAGGGTATGGCTACACCTTC. Its protein is CASSGGSGTGYGYTF.

This clonotype showed up just a few times. The chain uses TRBV20-1 and TRBJ2-1; weak D call: TRBD2 (5 bases). The length of the CDR3 is 11 residues. Per the germline V gene, CDR1 is DFQATT and CDR2 is SNEGSKA (reference sequence). Trimming took 6 bases from V and 9 from J, leaving 12 bases between them. CDR3 DNA: TGCAGTGCCCCCTGGAGCGGTGAGCAGTTCTTC. Its protein is CSAPWSGEQFF.

This clonotype appeared many times. The chain recombines TRBV12-3 or TRBV12-4 with TRBJ1-3, with unresolved D. V was trimmed by 3 bases and J by 3 bases, leaving 9 bases between them. The CDR3 runs 14 residues. CDR3: CASSFWGLGNTIYF. The CDR3 region has the DNA TGTGCCAGCAGTTTTTGGGGTCTTGGAAACACCATATATTTT.

The CDR3 DNA follows: TGCGCCAGCAGCCAGAGGGACGGGCCCTCCCTTGGCTACACCTTC. It yields the protein CASSQRDGPSLGYTF. This chain uses TRBV4-1 with TRBJ1-2, with a weak D call TRBD1 (5 bases). CDR1 MGHRA and CDR2 YSYEKL come from the germline V gene. The CDR3 is made up of 15 amino acids. V was cut by 3 bases and J by 7 bases, with 18 bases left in between.

In nucleotides, the CDR3 is TGTGCCAGCAGCTTTGAGGGAAATGGCTACACCTTC. Residues: CASSFEGNGYTF. V gene TRBV7-2 combines with J gene TRBJ1-2; D call uncertain. Germline V lookup: CDR1 SGHTA, CDR2 FQGNSA. The CDR3 sequence is 12 residues long. Trimming cost V 3 bases and J 6 bases, with 8 bases left between them.

The chain links TRBV5-8 to TRBJ2-1; D call uncertain. The CDR3 extends over 9 amino acids. V lost 3 bases, J lost 9 bases, and 1 base lay in between. Germline V CDR1 and CDR2: SGHTS, YDEGEE. CDR3 nucleotides: TGTGCCAGCAGCTCTGAGCAGTTCTTC. Encoded protein: CASSSEQFF.